This TCR beta chain appears in the sequencing data of a study of vaccination and CD4 T cells after COVID-19. General study points: Spike mono-reactivity was evident in 304 of the 307 vaccine-specific clones derived from convalescent patients.

With the Oncomine TCR Beta short-read assay, DNA from cultured CD4+ T cells was sequenced. TCRdb passed the PCR reads through MiXCR, listing each CDR3 protein once. The repertoire holds 4,000 to 4,500 distinct CDR3 sequences, with 71% as singletons. With regard to this clonotype: Its antigen is currently unknown.

Trimming took 0 bases from V and 6 from J; bases not matched to a gene: 14. This CDR3 contains 20 residues. The germline CDR1 and CDR2 sequences are SEHNR and FQNEAQ (reference sequence). Treatment reported: roughly nine-day PBMC culture with coronavirus spike peptide pools or control peptides (ViraFEST assay). According to the study, CD4+ T cells from the unexposed donor were gathered ahead of the COVID-19 pandemic (2011-2018). ViraFEST used peptide pools to expand antigen-specific T cells and subsequently sequenced their TCRs. The J gene is TRBJ2-1, the V gene TRBV7-9; 13 positions agree with TRBD2. The receptor was isolated from a human donor in good health. The sequenced sample consisted of CD4+ T cells from blood, cultured in vitro. CDR3 bases: TGTGCCAGCAGCTTAGCGCTCCCCCGGACTAGCGGGAGTACTCCCAATGAGCAGTTCTTC. Protein product: CASSLALPRTSGSTPNEQFF.